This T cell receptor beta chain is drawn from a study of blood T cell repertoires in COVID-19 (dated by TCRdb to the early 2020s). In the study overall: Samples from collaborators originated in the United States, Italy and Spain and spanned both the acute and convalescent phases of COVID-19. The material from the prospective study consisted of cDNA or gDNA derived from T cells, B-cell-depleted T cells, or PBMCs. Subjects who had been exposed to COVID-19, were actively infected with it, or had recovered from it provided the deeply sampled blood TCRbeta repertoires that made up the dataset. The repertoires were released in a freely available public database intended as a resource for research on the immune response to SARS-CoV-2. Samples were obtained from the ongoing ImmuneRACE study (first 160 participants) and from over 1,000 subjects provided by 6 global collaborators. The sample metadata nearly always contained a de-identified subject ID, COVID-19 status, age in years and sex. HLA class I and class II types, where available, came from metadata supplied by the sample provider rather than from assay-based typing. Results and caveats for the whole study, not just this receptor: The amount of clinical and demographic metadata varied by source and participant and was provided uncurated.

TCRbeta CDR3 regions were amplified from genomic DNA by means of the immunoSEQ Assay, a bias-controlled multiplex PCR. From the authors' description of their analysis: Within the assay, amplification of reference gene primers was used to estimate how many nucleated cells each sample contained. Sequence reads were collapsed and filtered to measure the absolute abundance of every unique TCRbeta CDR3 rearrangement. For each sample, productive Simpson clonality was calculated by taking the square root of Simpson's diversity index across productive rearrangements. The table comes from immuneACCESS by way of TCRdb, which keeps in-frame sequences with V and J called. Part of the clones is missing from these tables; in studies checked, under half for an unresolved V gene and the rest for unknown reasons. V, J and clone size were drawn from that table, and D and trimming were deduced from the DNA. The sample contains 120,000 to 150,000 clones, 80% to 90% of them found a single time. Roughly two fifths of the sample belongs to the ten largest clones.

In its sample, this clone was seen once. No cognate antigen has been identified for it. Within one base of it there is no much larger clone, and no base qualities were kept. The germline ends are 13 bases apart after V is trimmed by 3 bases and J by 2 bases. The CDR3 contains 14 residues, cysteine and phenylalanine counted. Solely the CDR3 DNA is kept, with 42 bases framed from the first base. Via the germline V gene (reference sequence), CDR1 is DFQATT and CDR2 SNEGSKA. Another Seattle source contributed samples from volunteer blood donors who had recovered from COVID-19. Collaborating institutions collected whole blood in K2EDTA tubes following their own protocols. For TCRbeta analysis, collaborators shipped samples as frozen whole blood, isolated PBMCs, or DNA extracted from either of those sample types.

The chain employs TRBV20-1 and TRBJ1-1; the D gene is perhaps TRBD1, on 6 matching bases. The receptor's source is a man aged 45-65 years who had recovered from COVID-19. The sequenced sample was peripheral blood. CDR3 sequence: CSASYQGSNTEAFF. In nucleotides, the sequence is TGCAGTGCTAGTTATCAGGGGAGCAACACTGAAGCTTTCTTT.